A selection of T cell receptor beta chains follows, all from one sample in a study of glioma-infiltrating T cells. TCRdb recomputed calls from the multiplex PCR reads with MiXCR, one row per CDR3 protein. The data hold 40,000 or so distinct CDR3 sequences, with under 25% observed a single time. The sequenced sample consisted of glioma tissue, nonneoplastic brain tissue, or PBMCs (not recorded which). The receptors originated from a human donor with low-grade glioma or glioblastoma, undergoing nonglioma brain surgery, or in good health (not recorded which). Both conserved end residues are part of each CDR3. Each record gives: D gene, V gene, J gene, clone size, CDR3 DNA, CDR3 protein. The D gene is left open where the match is weak. The size of a clone is reported for some rows only, either as once, few or many, or as a class for expanded clones.

>-|TRBV27|TRBJ1-2|many
TGTGCCAGCAGTAGGATCCCTCGGACTCGCGGCTACACCTTC
CASSRIPRTRGYTF
>-|TRBV20-1|TRBJ1-2|-
TGCAGTGCTAGAGACCGGGCGGGCGTATATGGTTACACCTTC
CSARDRAGVYGYTF
>-|TRBV13|TRBJ2-1|-
TGTGCCAGCAGCCCACCCTCCGGGGGCTCCTACAATGAGCAGTTCTTC
CASSPPSGGSYNEQFF
>TRBD2|TRBV27|TRBJ2-4|-
TGTGCCAGCAGTTTTGGGACTAGCGGGCTCCCTGGAGACATTCAGTACTTC
CASSFGTSGLPGDIQYF
>-|TRBV7-9|TRBJ2-1|-
TGTGCCAGCAGCATATCTGACCGAACCCCCTACAATGAGCAGTTCTTC
CASSISDRTPYNEQFF
>-|TRBV15|TRBJ2-7|-
TGTGCCACCAGCAGATCGGACGGACCTCGGTATAATTCCCCCGAGCAGTACTTC
CATSRSDGPRYNSPEQYF
>-|TRBV7-9|TRBJ2-2|many
TGTGCCAGCGAGCCCTTAGAGAAAGGGCCCGAGGAGCTGTTTTTT
CASEPLEKGPEELFF
>-|TRBV7-9|TRBJ2-3|-
TGTGCCAGCAGCTTAACCTCCCCTAGTTTCACAGATACGCAGTATTTT
CASSLTSPSFTDTQYF
>-|TRBV5-1|TRBJ1-2|-
TGCGCCAGCAGCTTTCAGGGAGGGAACTATGGCTACACCTTC
CASSFQGGNYGYTF
>-|TRBV2|TRBJ1-1|-
TGTGCCAGCGTCATGGGTCCAAACACTAAAGCTTTCTTT
CASVMGPNTKAFF
>TRBD1|TRBV12-3/TRBV12-4|TRBJ1-2|few
TGTGCCAGCAGTCGCCCTACAGGGGGGATTAACTATGGCTACACCTTC
CASSRPTGGINYGYTF
>-|TRBV14|TRBJ2-1|many
TGTGCCAGCAGCCCCGGGGACAAATACTACAATGAGCAGTTCTTC
CASSPGDKYYNEQFF
>TRBD2|TRBV4-2|TRBJ2-1|many
TGTGCCAGCGGGGGCGTATTACTAGCGGGAGCTTACAATGAGCAGTTCTTC
CASGGVLLAGAYNEQFF
>TRBD1|TRBV12-3/TRBV12-4|TRBJ2-1|many
TGTGCCAGCCAAACAGGGGGGAATGAGCAGTTCTTC
CASQTGGNEQFF
>TRBD1|TRBV6-2/TRBV6-3|TRBJ2-3|many
TGTGCCAGCCGGGACAGGGGTGGCACAGATACGCAGTATTTT
CASRDRGGTDTQYF
>-|TRBV28|TRBJ1-1|many
TGTGCCAGCAGTGGACAGACCTACACGGCTTTCTTT
CASSGQTYTAFF
>-|TRBV29-1|TRBJ2-3|-
TGCAGCGTTGCCCCTATGGGAGCCACAGATACGCAGTATTTT
CSVAPMGATDTQYF
>-|TRBV7-6|TRBJ1-1|many
TGTGCCAGCAGTCGAACGACTCAGGGGTTAACTGAAGCTTTCTTT
CASSRTTQGLTEAFF
>-|TRBV4-1|TRBJ2-3|many
TGCGCCAGCAGCCCACAAGTCACTTGGGGCATACCGGGACAAGACACAGATACGCAGTATTTT
CASSPQVTWGIPGQDTDTQYF
>-|TRBV2|TRBJ2-7|-
TGTGCCAGCAGTGACCCGGGATCCGGGCAGTACTTC
CASSDPGSGQYF
>TRBD2|TRBV20-1|TRBJ2-5|many
TGCAGTGCTGTGGAGCCGGGGGGGCCAGAGACCCAGTACTTC
CSAVEPGGPETQYF
>-|TRBV29-1|TRBJ2-1|few
TGCAGCGTTCGACAGGGAGGCAATGAGCAGTTCTTC
CSVRQGGNEQFF
>-|TRBV4-1|TRBJ2-1|-
TGCGCCAGCAGCCAAACAGGTATCCCCCCTATGGACGAGCAGTTCTTC
CASSQTGIPPMDEQFF
>TRBD1|TRBV7-2|TRBJ2-7|many
TGTGCCAGCAGCTTACCAGGGGGAACTACCTACGAGCAGTACTTC
CASSLPGGTTYEQYF
>-|TRBV4-1|TRBJ1-6|-
TGCGCCAGCAGTCAAGATCAAGGCGATTCCAGACCCCTCCACTTT
CASSQDQGDSRPLHF
>-|TRBV6-1|TRBJ2-4|many
TGTGCCAGCAGTCAAACCAGCTCAGGGAGGAACATTCAGTACTTC
CASSQTSSGRNIQYF
>-|TRBV27|TRBJ2-2|many
TGTGCCAGCAGATCATTTCCCGGCAGGTCGAACACCGGGGAGCTGTTTTTT
CASRSFPGRSNTGELFF
>TRBD2|TRBV5-6|TRBJ2-2|few
TGTGCCAGCAGCTTGGCCCTTGGCAAGCGGGGGAACACCGGGGAGCTGTTTTTT
CASSLALGKRGNTGELFF
>-|TRBV28|TRBJ2-3|-
TGTGCCAGCAGCTTACTCACCCCTAGGGGCACAGATACGCAGTATTTT
CASSLLTPRGTDTQYF
>TRBD2|TRBV12-3/TRBV12-4|TRBJ2-7|few
TGTGCCAGCAGTGAACGCTTCGGGACTATCTCCTACGAGCAGTACTTC
CASSERFGTISYEQYF
>-|TRBV11-2|TRBJ1-1|many
TGTGCCAGCAGCCCGAAGGAGTACTTGAACACTGAAGCTTTCTTT
CASSPKEYLNTEAFF
>-|TRBV19|TRBJ2-1|many
TGTGCCAGTAATGAGTTGGGCAATGAGCAGTTCTTC
CASNELGNEQFF
>TRBD2|TRBV5-6|TRBJ2-7|few
TGTGCCAGCAGTCCAAGCGGGGGGCCCTACGAGCAGTACTTC
CASSPSGGPYEQYF
>-|TRBV25-1|TRBJ1-1|medium-sized
TGTGCCAGCAGTGAATACGACGAGAACACTGAAGCTTTCTTT
CASSEYDENTEAFF
>-|TRBV4-1|TRBJ2-1|many
TGCGCCAGCAGCCAAGAACTGGGGCTGGGCAATGAGCAGTTCTTC
CASSQELGLGNEQFF
>-|TRBV20-1|TRBJ1-3|many
TGCAGTGCCGCATCACAGAGGGGAAACACCATATATTTT
CSAASQRGNTIYF
>-|TRBV5-1|TRBJ2-7|-
TGCGCCAGCAGCTTGGACGGGGCGATCTACGAGCAGTACTTC
CASSLDGAIYEQYF
>-|TRBV28|TRBJ2-7|many
TGTGCCAGCTCTCCTATAAGGGGGGGCGTGTACGAGCAGTACTTC
CASSPIRGGVYEQYF
>-|TRBV6-2/TRBV6-3|TRBJ2-7|many
TGTGCCAGCAGTTTACGTTCCGGGACGGTTTCCTACGAGCAGTACTTC
CASSLRSGTVSYEQYF
>-|TRBV24-1|TRBJ1-1|-
TGTGCCACCAGTGATTTGAATGACACTGAAGCTTTCTTT
CATSDLNDTEAFF